This T cell receptor (beta chain) was profiled in a study of blood T cell repertoires in COVID-19. Study-level background: PBMCs, B-cell-depleted T cells, or T cells were the source of the cDNA or gDNA that made up the material.

Authors' methods: Amplification of reference gene primers provided the estimated nucleated cell counts. Assay used: immunoSEQ multiplex PCR; TCRdb lists only in-frame clones, some missing. V, J and clone size were drawn from that table, and D and trimming were deduced from the DNA. Here the sample spans some 140,000 clones, more than 85% being singletons. Per the germline V gene, CDR1 is LNHDA and CDR2 is SQIVND (reference sequence). The CDR3 sequence is 15 residues long. The germline V and J ends were trimmed by 3 bases and 1 base, with 10 bases remaining between them. This clone has a handful of counts.

The sequence came from a man in his fifties with active or convalescent COVID-19. This sequence joins TRBV19 and TRBJ1-5; weak D call: TRBD1 (5 bases). The source material was peripheral blood. CDR3 in amino acids: CASSIQRQSNQPQHF. CDR3 nucleotide sequence: TGTGCCAGTAGTATTCAACGACAGAGCAATCAGCCCCAGCATTTT.